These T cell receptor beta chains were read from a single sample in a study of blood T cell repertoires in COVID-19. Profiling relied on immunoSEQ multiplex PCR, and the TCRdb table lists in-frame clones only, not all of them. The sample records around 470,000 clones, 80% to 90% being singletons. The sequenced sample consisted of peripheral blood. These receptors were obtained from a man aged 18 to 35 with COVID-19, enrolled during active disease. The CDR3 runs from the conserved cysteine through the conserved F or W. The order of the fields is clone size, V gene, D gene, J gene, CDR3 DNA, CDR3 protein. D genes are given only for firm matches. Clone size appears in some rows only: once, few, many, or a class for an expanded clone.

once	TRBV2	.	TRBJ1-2	.	CASSFGQGISTF
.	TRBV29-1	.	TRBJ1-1	TGCAGCGCGTTCGAGGGAGGAGGGATGAACACTGAAGCTTTCTTT	CSAFEGGGMNTEAFF
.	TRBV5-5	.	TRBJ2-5	TGTGCCAGCAGCTTAGTGACAAATCAAGAGACCCAGTACTTC	CASSLVTNQETQYF
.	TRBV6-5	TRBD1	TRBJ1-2	TGTGCCAGCAGCCCGGACAGGGCCCTCTATGGCTACACCTTC	CASSPDRALYGYTF
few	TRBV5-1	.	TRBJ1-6	TGCGCCAGCAGCTGGGGAATCCGGGGGGCGGATTCACCCCTCCACTTT	CASSWGIRGADSPLHF
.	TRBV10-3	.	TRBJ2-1	TGTGCCATCAACGCGGGGCCCACCGTCCATGAGCAGTTCTTC	CAINAGPTVHEQFF
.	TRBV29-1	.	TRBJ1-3	TGCAGCGTTGAGGCTCAGGGTGACACCATATATTTT	CSVEAQGDTIYF
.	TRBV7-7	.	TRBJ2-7	TGTGCTAGCAGCACCCAAACCCCACCACGCACCAGGGGGGAGTACTTC	CASSTQTPPRTRGEYF
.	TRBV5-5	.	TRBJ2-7	TGTGCCAGCAGGCCTTGGACAAGCTCCTACGAGCAGTACTTC	CASRPWTSSYEQYF
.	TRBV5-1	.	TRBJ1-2	TGCGCCAGCAGCTTGGAGGTCGGGAGCCGCTATGGCTACACCTTC	CASSLEVGSRYGYTF
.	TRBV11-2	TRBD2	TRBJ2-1	TGTGCCAGCAGTTGGACTAGCGGGAGTGCCTACAATGAGCAGTTCTTC	CASSWTSGSAYNEQFF
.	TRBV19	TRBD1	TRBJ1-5	TGTGCCAGTAGTACAGGGGGCCGGGGCAATCAGCCCCAGCATTTT	CASSTGGRGNQPQHF
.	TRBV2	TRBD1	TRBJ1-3	TGTGCCAGCAGTGAACTACAGGGGGTAGATGGAAACACCATATATTTT	CASSELQGVDGNTIYF
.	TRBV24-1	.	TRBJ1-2	TGTGCCACCAGTGACTCCCCTCCAAGACAGGAGGCACTGACTGGCTACACCTTC	CATSDSPPRQEALTGYTF
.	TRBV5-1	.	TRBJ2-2	TGCGCCAGCAGCTCGGACTACACCGGGGAGCTGTTTTTT	CASSSDYTGELFF
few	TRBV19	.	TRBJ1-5	TGTGCCAGTAGTTTCAGGCCAGAAACTAGCAATCAGCCCCAGCATTTT	CASSFRPETSNQPQHF
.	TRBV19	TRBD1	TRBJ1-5	TGTGCCAGTACCCCAAGACAGGGGGCGACAGTTCAGCCCCAGCATTTT	CASTPRQGATVQPQHF
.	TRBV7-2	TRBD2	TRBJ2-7	TGTGCCAGCAGCTTAGCGGGAGGGCCCTCCGAGCAGTACTTC	CASSLAGGPSEQYF
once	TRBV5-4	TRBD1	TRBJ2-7	TGTGCCAGCAGCTTGCTAGGACAGGGGCCACTGGAGTACTTC	CASSLLGQGPLEYF
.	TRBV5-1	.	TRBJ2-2	TGCGCCAGCAGCTTGGATCCCTCGAACACCGGGGAGCTGTTTTTT	CASSLDPSNTGELFF
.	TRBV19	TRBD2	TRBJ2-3	TGTGCCAGTAGTCGCGGGGGGCGACTTCTCACAGATACGCAGTATTTT	CASSRGGRLLTDTQYF
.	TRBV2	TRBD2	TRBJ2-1	TGTGCCAGCAGATATGGACTAGGGGATCTGTTCTTC	CASRYGLGDLFF
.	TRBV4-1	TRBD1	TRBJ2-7	TGCGCCAGCAGCCAAGCGGGACAGGGGGCGGGCGAGCAGTACTTC	CASSQAGQGAGEQYF
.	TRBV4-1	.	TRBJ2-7	TGCGCCAGCAGCCAAGAAGGGGCAGGGTGGAACGAGCAGTACTTC	CASSQEGAGWNEQYF
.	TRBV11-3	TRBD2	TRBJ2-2	TGTGCCAGCAGCTTAGCTTCGGGGGGGATTCGAGGGGAGCTGTTTTTT	CASSLASGGIRGELFF
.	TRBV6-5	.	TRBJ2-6	TGTGCCAGCAGTTACACAGGCTTTGGGGCCAACGTCCTGACTTTC	CASSYTGFGANVLTF
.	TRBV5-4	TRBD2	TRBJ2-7	TGTGCCAGCAGCCTCACCGCGGGAGACATCTACGAGCAGTACTTC	CASSLTAGDIYEQYF
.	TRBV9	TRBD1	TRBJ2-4	TGTGCCAGCAGCGCCTACCCGGACAGGGCGTCAGACATTCAGTACTTC	CASSAYPDRASDIQYF
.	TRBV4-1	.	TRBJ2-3	TGCGCCAGCAGCCAAGAGCGACAGTATACGCAGTATTTT	CASSQERQYTQYF
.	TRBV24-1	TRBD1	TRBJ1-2	TGTGCCACCAGTGAACGGACAGGGTCGAGCTATGGCTACACCTTC	CATSERTGSSYGYTF
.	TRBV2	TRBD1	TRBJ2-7	TGTGCCAGCAGCGAAGGACGGGTGGGACAGGGGGCCTACGAGCAGTACTTC	CASSEGRVGQGAYEQYF
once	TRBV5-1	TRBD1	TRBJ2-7	TGCGCCAGCAGCTTGGACGGACAGGGTATTTCCTACGAGCAGTACTTC	CASSLDGQGISYEQYF
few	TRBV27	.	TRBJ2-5	TGTGCCAGCAGTTTAGCACAGCAAGAGACCCAGTACTTC	CASSLAQQETQYF
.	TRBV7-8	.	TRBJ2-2	TGTGCCAGCAGCTTAGACGGACTTACCGGGGAGCTGTTTTTT	CASSLDGLTGELFF
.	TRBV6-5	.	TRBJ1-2	TGTGCCAGCAGTTATCTCACCAACAGCTATGGCTACACCTTC	CASSYLTNSYGYTF
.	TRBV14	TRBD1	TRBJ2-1	TGTGCCAGCAGCCAAGAGGTGAGGGGGCTTGAGCAGTTCTTC	CASSQEVRGLEQFF
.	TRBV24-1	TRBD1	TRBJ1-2	TGTGCCACCAGTGGCCTTACTTTTGGGTGGAGGCGACAGGGGGGGGGCTACACCTTC	CATSGLTFGWRRQGGGYTF
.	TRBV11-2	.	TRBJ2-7	TGTGCCAGCAGCTCATCTAGGAGCTCCTACGAGCAGTACTTC	CASSSSRSSYEQYF
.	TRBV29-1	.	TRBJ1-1	TGCAGCGTTCAGCGACCGAACACTGAAGCTTTCTTT	CSVQRPNTEAFF
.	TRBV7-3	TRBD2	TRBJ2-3	TGTGCCAGCAGCCCGGGACTAGCTTCGTCACAGTATTTT	CASSPGLASSQYF
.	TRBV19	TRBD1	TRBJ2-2	TGTGCCAGTCTACGGTCCCCATTCTCAGGGGGTAGGACCGGGGAGCTGTTTTTT	CASLRSPFSGGRTGELFF
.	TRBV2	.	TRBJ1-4	TGTGCCAGCAGCTACACAGTTCCAACTAATGAAAAACTGTTTTTT	CASSYTVPTNEKLFF
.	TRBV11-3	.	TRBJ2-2	TGTGCCAGCAGCTTGCAGGGTTCTAACACCGGGGAGCTGTTTTTT	CASSLQGSNTGELFF
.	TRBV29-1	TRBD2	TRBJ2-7	TGCAGCGTGACACTAGCGGTCACCTACGAGCAGTACTTC	CSVTLAVTYEQYF
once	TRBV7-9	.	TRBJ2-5	TGTGCCAGCAGCGGCCGGAGGGGGCGCGGAGAGACCCAGTACTTC	CASSGRRGRGETQYF